The following is a T cell receptor beta chain sequence with its context. TCRdb's table, derived via immunoSEQ multiplex PCR, lists solely in-frame clones and lacks some. Among 140,000 to 150,000 clones, roughly 93% were seen once, and the ten largest hold almost 6%. This CDR3 comprises 13 residues. Germline CDR1 reads SEHNR; CDR2 reads FQNEAQ (reference sequence). V lost 5 bases and J lost 1, with 8 bases in between. The record originates from a study of control samples from healthy donors and cancer patients. This clonotype was sampled from a man aged 18 to 30 in good health. The gene calls are TRBV7-9 and TRBJ1-1; D gene uncertain. Sequenced material: blood. CDR3 coding DNA: TGTGCCAGCAGCCCGACGGGGAACACTGAAGCTTTCTTT. It is translated as CASSPTGNTEAFF.